This T cell receptor (beta chain) came from a study of naive and memory T cell subsets listed by TCRdb under 2017. Study-level background: An open-source, UMI-based TCR alpha and beta sequencing pipeline was applied to sorted naive and memory peripheral blood T cell subsets. IgG serology results and the functional CMV T cell responses were in complete agreement. RNA was DNase-treated and reverse transcribed with TCR constant-region primers, mostly using SuperScript III.

Libraries were constructed by UMI-ligation and nested PCR. To cover both TRBC1 and TRBC2, the beta constant-region primer consisted of an equimolar mix of two oligonucleotides. A single-stranded oligonucleotide bearing the SP2 primer plus a 12-nucleotide UMI was ligated onto the 3' end of the cDNA by T4 RNA ligase 1. The ligated cDNA went through four rounds of PCR with nested alpha and beta constant-region primers together with the SP2 primer. The ligation reaction was kept at 16 degrees C for 20-24 hours. PCR2 was typically performed as a SYBR Green qPCR and was stopped at a predetermined threshold so that over-amplification was prevented. All purifications after the first were performed with Agencourt AMPure XP magnetic beads. Library quantification was done by Qubit, followed by a TapeStation check on which the main peak was expected at around 650 bp. Sequencing of the pooled libraries was done on an Illumina MiSeq using v2 2x251 paired-end kits, which typically yielded roughly 0.9-2.2 million reads per sample. Each sample library was pooled at approximately 4.2 nM, and about 5-7.5% PhiX was included to improve cluster recognition. As for the original processing: Using tag matching that tolerated one base-pair mismatch, Decombinator assigned V and J genes to FASTQ reads that had been processed by Demultiplexor. Collapsinator used UMIs to correct both sequencing errors and frequency errors arising from PCR heterogeneity. TCRs were translated and CDR3s were extracted from the conserved cysteine to the FGXG phenylalanine by CDR3Translator, with non-productive sequences being flagged. Gini, Shannon entropy and inverse Simpson indices were calculated on repertoires subsampled to equal numbers of UMI-defined TCRs. Within the linear range, a power law was fitted by maximum likelihood to the distributions of clonotype abundance. Similar UMI counts, unique TCR numbers and clonal distributions were obtained with the pipeline and with MIGEC on one naive CD8 sample. In one analysis, naive TCRs also found in any memory subset of the same donor were removed from the naive repertoire. The repertoires were searched for approximately 7,000 CMV-associated CDR3 sequences that had been compiled from VDJdb and a published dataset. TCRdb reran the public reads through fastp at Q25 and MiXCR, keeping productive beta chains. Each entry merges the rows of one CDR3 protein and shows their most common DNA and genes. The V and J calls follow TCRdb's processing rather than the paper's. This sample gives roughly 140,000 distinct CDR3 sequences in total; approximately 15% of them show up just once. The ten largest account for roughly 0.13% of the sample.

Overall study results and their limits: The repertoire findings for the naive and memory subsets could not be validated against a ground truth, as none was available. RNA-based TCR counts may be affected by expression changes linked to T cell activation and differentiation. Naive repertoires, especially CD8, contained a few larger clonotypes, possibly memory cells re-expressing CD45RA. After error correction, only a single occurrence was seen for over 85% of naive TCR sequences, so much steeper abundance distributions were produced than in memory subsets. A power law was followed by TCR abundance, with an exponent that differed between naive and memory subsets but was consistent across the three individuals. Single alpha or beta chain sequences, rather than paired alpha/beta receptors, were used to define clonotypes. In both CD4 and CD8 cells, a rise in Gini index and a fall in Shannon and inverse Simpson diversity were observed from naive through CM, EM and EMRA.

From the second PCR step onward, the TCR alpha chain libraries and the TCR beta chain libraries were amplified separately. To determine each donor's CMV status, fresh PBMCs were stimulated overnight with CMV viral lysate, and IFNgamma production from CD4+ T cells was then assessed. CD4 T cells were positively selected using Miltenyi beads, after which CD8 T cells were positively selected from the CD4-negative fraction. Cells stained for CD3, CD4, CD8, CD45RA, CD27 and a live/dead dye were sorted on a BD Aria II into four subsets by CD45RA and CD27. Blood came from three healthy volunteers, each fractionated into CD4 and CD8 T cells and then into four differentiation subsets. Approximately 0.11 L of peripheral blood was drawn per donor, and PBMC were isolated by Ficoll-Paque PLUS density-gradient centrifugation. The sorted cells were lysed in RLT buffer, after which RNA was extracted using a Qiagen RNeasy kit and kept at -80 degrees C.

The germline V gene yields LGHNT for CDR1 and FRNRAP for CDR2. Its CDR3 holds 16 amino acids, cysteine through phenylalanine. The read is trimmed to its CDR3 DNA, 48 bases read in frame from base 1. V is trimmed back by 2 bases and J by 4 bases, and the junction contains 8 bases that no gene match accounts for. As for this clonotype: Its antigen has not been determined. Within one base of it there is no much larger clone, and no base qualities were kept.

This sequence originates from a human donor in good health. The chain uses TRBV12-5 and TRBJ1-1; TRBD1 matches 9 bases in the middle. What was sequenced was naive CD4+ T cells from blood. The cell subset or site label on this specimen signifies: naive T cells, CD45RA high CD27+. CDR3 loop: CASGLLPGQGGTEAFF. The DNA sequence is as follows: TGTGCTAGTGGTTTGCTCCCGGGACAGGGTGGCACTGAAGCTTTCTTT.